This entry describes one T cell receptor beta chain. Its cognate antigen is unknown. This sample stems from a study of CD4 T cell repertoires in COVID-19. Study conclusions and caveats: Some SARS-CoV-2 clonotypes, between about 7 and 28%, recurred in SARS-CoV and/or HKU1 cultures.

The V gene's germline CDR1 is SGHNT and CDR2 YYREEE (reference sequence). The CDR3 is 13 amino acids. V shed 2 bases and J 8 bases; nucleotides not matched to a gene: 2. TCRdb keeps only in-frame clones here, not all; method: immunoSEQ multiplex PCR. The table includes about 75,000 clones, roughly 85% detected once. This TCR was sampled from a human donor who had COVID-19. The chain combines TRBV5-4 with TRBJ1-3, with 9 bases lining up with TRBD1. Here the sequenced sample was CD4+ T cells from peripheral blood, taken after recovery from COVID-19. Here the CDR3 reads CASSLQGADTIYF. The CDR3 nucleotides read TGTGCCAGCAGCTTACAGGGGGCGGACACCATATATTTT.